This TCR beta chain was identified during a study of blood T cell repertoires in COVID-19. Study-level background: COVID-19 samples collected from the United States, Italy and Spain covered acute and convalescent phases. PBMCs, B-cell-depleted T cells, or T cells provided the cDNA or gDNA that made up the material.

Per the authors' pipeline: Researchers report that nucleated cell counts were estimated from reference gene primer amplification. Some clones are missing from TCRdb's copy, which holds only in-frame ones; the method was immunoSEQ multiplex PCR. V, J and clone size reflect that table, while D and trimming were determined from the DNA. The sample has 150,000 to 200,000 clones; more than 65% are singletons. Germline lookup yields CDR1 MNHNS and CDR2 SASEGT. Losses at the gene ends were 1 base for V and 4 bases for J; bases not matched to a gene: 6. This CDR3 contains 16 residues. Sequenced input: peripheral blood. The TCR originated in a human donor with acute or convalescent COVID-19. The donor label of this sample is uncertain. The chain combines TRBV6-1 with TRBJ1-3; 8 bases are a match to TRBD1. The CDR3 nucleotides read TGTGCCAGCAGTGAAGGGGGCAGGGGGCTCGGAAACACCATATATTTT. Amino acid sequence: CASSEGGRGLGNTIYF.